These T cell receptor beta chains were read from a single sample in a study of OX40 agonist ivuxolimab in advanced cancers. The protocol was immunoSEQ multiplex PCR, while the TCRdb copy is restricted to in-frame clones and leaves out a portion. Of under 95,000 clones listed, more than 80% were seen once; the top ten hold about 9%. The sample was CD4+ or CD8+ T cells sorted from blood, taken in a trial of the OX40 agonist ivuxolimab. The receptor set was obtained from an adult with an advanced solid tumor such as melanoma, head and neck, liver or kidney cancer. CDR3s include the opening cysteine and the closing phenylalanine or tryptophan. Each record gives: CDR3 DNA, CDR3 protein, clone size, V gene, D gene, J gene, CDR3 length. A D gene is named only where the DNA matches it firmly. Some rows have no size entry. The others give once, few or many, or a class for an expanded clone.

CDR3nt: TGTGCCAGCAGCTTATTGTCAGGAGGTACTGAGGAAGCTTTCTTT; CDR3aa: CASSLLSGGTEEAFF; abundance: -; v_gene: TRBV7-9; d_gene: -; j_gene: TRBJ1-1; len: 15
CDR3nt: TGCGCCAGCAGCTTGGGTTCTAGCGGGAGCTCCTACGAGCAGTACTTC; CDR3aa: CASSLGSSGSSYEQYF; abundance: -; v_gene: TRBV5-1; d_gene: TRBD2; j_gene: TRBJ2-7; len: 16
CDR3nt: TGTGCCAGCAGTCCCGGGACAGGGATCACAGATACGCAGTATTTT; CDR3aa: CASSPGTGITDTQYF; abundance: -; v_gene: TRBV2; d_gene: TRBD1; j_gene: TRBJ2-3; len: 15
CDR3nt: TGTGCCAGCAGCCGTGCCGGGACTAGCGGGACCAATGAGCAGTTCTTC; CDR3aa: CASSRAGTSGTNEQFF; abundance: -; v_gene: TRBV4-2; d_gene: TRBD2; j_gene: TRBJ2-1; len: 16
CDR3nt: TGCGCCAGCAGTGAGATTGGCGAAAACGACCAGTACTTC; CDR3aa: CASSEIGENDQYF; abundance: once; v_gene: TRBV10-1; d_gene: -; j_gene: TRBJ2-5; len: 13
CDR3nt: TGTGCCAGCAGTTACAGGGGCTCCTACGAGCAGTACTTC; CDR3aa: CASSYRGSYEQYF; abundance: -; v_gene: TRBV27; d_gene: TRBD1; j_gene: TRBJ2-7; len: 13
CDR3nt: TGTGCCAGCAGACCAGGGGCGCTCAATGAAAAACTGTTTTTT; CDR3aa: CASRPGALNEKLFF; abundance: -; v_gene: TRBV6-6; d_gene: -; j_gene: TRBJ1-4; len: 14
CDR3nt: TGTGCCAGCACCACATACCGGAACCTTACAGATACGCAGTATTTT; CDR3aa: CASTTYRNLTDTQYF; abundance: -; v_gene: TRBV28; d_gene: -; j_gene: TRBJ2-3; len: 15
CDR3nt: TGTGCCAGCAGCCCGGAGGGACAGCAGACCTACGAGCAGTACTTC; CDR3aa: CASSPEGQQTYEQYF; abundance: -; v_gene: TRBV5-6; d_gene: -; j_gene: TRBJ2-7; len: 15
CDR3nt: TGTGCCAGCAGTTTATTAGCGCGGGAGCCAGCAGATACGCAGTATTTT; CDR3aa: CASSLLAREPADTQYF; abundance: -; v_gene: TRBV27; d_gene: TRBD2; j_gene: TRBJ2-3; len: 16
CDR3nt: TGTGCCAGCAGCTTAGCCCCTTCCATGGCAGGGGTGCAGGGGACCCAGTACTTC; CDR3aa: CASSLAPSMAGVQGTQYF; abundance: -; v_gene: TRBV7-6; d_gene: -; j_gene: TRBJ2-5; len: 18
CDR3nt: TGCGCCAGCAGTGAGAATGACAGGTATGGCGAGCAGTACTTC; CDR3aa: CASSENDRYGEQYF; abundance: -; v_gene: TRBV10-1; d_gene: -; j_gene: TRBJ2-7; len: 14
CDR3nt: TGTGCCAGCAGAAACGACGGGACTTCCTACAATGAGCAGTTCTTC; CDR3aa: CASRNDGTSYNEQFF; abundance: -; v_gene: TRBV7-9; d_gene: -; j_gene: TRBJ2-1; len: 15
CDR3nt: TGTGCTAGTGGTTTGGGCTCACCCTACGAGCAGTACTTC; CDR3aa: CASGLGSPYEQYF; abundance: -; v_gene: TRBV12-5; d_gene: -; j_gene: TRBJ2-7; len: 13
CDR3nt: TGTGCCAGCAGTTTAAAGGGGGGGAACACTGAAGCTTTCTTT; CDR3aa: CASSLKGGNTEAFF; abundance: many; v_gene: TRBV27; d_gene: -; j_gene: TRBJ1-1; len: 14
CDR3nt: TGTGCCAGCAGTTACTCAACCGGGGCCGGAGGCTATGGCTACACCTTC; CDR3aa: CASSYSTGAGGYGYTF; abundance: -; v_gene: TRBV6-5; d_gene: -; j_gene: TRBJ1-2; len: 16
CDR3nt: TGCAGCGTTGAACAGGGAAGGGGCACTGAAGCTTTCTTT; CDR3aa: CSVEQGRGTEAFF; abundance: -; v_gene: TRBV29-1; d_gene: -; j_gene: TRBJ1-1; len: 13
CDR3nt: TGTGCCAGCAGTGAGGCCCAGGCCTTCGAGCAGTACTTC; CDR3aa: CASSEAQAFEQYF; abundance: -; v_gene: TRBV25-1; d_gene: -; j_gene: TRBJ2-7; len: 13
CDR3nt: TGTGCCAGCAGTGAACCCTTCCGGGGAGTCTCCTACAATGAGCAGTTCTTC; CDR3aa: CASSEPFRGVSYNEQFF; abundance: -; v_gene: TRBV6-1; d_gene: -; j_gene: TRBJ2-1; len: 17
CDR3nt: TGTGCCAGCAGCTTGGCAGGGCCGGGTTCACCCCTCCACTTT; CDR3aa: CASSLAGPGSPLHF; abundance: -; v_gene: TRBV5-6; d_gene: -; j_gene: TRBJ1-6; len: 14
CDR3nt: TGCGCCAGCAGCTTCCGATCCGACTTATCCTACGAGCAGTACTTC; CDR3aa: CASSFRSDLSYEQYF; abundance: once; v_gene: TRBV5-1; d_gene: -; j_gene: TRBJ2-7; len: 15
CDR3nt: TGTGCCTGGAGAGTCAGGGGCAGGGGTCAAGAGACCCAGTACTTC; CDR3aa: CAWRVRGRGQETQYF; abundance: -; v_gene: TRBV30; d_gene: -; j_gene: TRBJ2-5; len: 15